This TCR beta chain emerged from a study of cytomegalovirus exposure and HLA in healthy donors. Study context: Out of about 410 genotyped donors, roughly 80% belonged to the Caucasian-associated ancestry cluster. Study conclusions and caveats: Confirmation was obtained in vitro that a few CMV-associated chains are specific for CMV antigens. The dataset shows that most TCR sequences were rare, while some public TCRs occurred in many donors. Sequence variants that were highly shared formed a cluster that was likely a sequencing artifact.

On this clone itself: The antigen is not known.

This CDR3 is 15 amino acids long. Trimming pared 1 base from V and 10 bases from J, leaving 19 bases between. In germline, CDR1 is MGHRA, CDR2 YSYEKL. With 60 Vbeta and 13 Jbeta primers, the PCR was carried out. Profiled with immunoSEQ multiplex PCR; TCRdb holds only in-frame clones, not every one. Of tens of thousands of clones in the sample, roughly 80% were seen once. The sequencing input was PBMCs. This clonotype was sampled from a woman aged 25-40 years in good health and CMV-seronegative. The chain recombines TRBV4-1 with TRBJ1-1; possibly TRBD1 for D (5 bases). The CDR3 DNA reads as TGCGCCAGCAGCCAAGGCTCGTCGGGGGTGGGTGGAGCTTTCTTT. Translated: CASSQGSSGVGGAFF.